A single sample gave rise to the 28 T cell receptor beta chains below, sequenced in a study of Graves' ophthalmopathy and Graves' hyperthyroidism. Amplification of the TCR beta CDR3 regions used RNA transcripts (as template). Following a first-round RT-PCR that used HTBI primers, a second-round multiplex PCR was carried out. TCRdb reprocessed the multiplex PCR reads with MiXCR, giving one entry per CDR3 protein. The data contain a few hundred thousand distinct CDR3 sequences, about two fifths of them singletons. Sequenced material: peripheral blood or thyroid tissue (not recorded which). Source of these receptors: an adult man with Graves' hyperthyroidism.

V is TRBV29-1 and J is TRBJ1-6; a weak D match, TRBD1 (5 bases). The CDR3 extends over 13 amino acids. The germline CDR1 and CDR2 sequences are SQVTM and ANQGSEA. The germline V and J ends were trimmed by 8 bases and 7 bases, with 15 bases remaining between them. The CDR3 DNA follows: TGCAGCACCGGGACTCTACGCAATTCACCCCTCCACTTT. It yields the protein CSTGTLRNSPLHF.

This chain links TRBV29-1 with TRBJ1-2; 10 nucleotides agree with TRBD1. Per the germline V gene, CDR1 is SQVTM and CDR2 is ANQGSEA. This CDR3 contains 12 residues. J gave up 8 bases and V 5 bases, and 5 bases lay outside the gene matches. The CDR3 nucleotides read TGCAGCGTTACCGGGACAGGGGAAGGCTACACCTTC. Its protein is CSVTGTGEGYTF.

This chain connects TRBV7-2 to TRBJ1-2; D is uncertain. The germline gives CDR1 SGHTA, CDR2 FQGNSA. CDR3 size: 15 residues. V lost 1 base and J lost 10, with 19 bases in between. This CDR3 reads CASSLGRPSGEDYTF. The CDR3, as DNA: TGTGCCAGCAGCTTAGGTCGTCCTAGCGGGGAGGACTACACCTTC.

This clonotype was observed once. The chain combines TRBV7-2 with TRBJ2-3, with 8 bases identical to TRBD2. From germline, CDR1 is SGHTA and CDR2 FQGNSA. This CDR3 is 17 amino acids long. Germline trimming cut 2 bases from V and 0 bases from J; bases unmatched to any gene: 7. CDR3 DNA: TGTGCCAGCAGCTTAAGTAGGGGCGGGAGGAGCACAGATACGCAGTATTTT. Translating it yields CASSLSRGGRSTDTQYF.

The CDR3: CSASIVRTGYGYTF. The CDR3 bases are TGCAGTGCTAGTATCGTCAGGACAGGGTATGGCTACACCTTC. The V gene is TRBV20-1, the J gene TRBJ1-2; TRBD1 matches at 8 bases. The length of the CDR3 is 14 residues. With 3 bases clipped from V and 5 bases from J, the junction kept 8 bases outside the gene matches. Germline loops: CDR1 DFQATT, CDR2 SNEGSKA (reference sequence).

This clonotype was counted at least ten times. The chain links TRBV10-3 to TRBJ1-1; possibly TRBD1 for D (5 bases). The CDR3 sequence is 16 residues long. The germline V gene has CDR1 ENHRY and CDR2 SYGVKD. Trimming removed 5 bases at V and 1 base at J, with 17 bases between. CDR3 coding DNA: TGTGCCATCAGTAAGTTGGCAGGGACGGGGAACACTGAAGCTTTCTTT. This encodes CAISKLAGTGNTEAFF.

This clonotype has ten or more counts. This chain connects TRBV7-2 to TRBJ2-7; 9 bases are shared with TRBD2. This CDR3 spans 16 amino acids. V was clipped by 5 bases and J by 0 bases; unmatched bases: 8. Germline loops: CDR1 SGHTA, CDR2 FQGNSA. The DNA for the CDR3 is TGTGCCAGCAGCCGGGACCTAGCGGGGAGCTCCTACGAGCAGTACTTC. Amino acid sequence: CASSRDLAGSSYEQYF.

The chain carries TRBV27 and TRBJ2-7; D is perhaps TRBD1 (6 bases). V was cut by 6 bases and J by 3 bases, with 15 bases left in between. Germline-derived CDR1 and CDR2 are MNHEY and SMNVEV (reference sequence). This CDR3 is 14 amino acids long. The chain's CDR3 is CASRPVGQLYEQYF. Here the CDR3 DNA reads TGTGCCAGCAGACCCGTCGGACAGCTCTACGAGCAGTACTTC.

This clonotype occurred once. Here the CDR3 reads CASGQGGQPQYF. CDR3 in DNA: TGTGCCAGTGGACAGGGGGGTCAGCCGCAGTATTTT. The genes are TRBV6-1 and TRBJ2-3, with TRBD1 matching 10 bases. The V and J ends lost 9 bases and 10 bases, in that order; junction bases with no gene match: 7. Germline V gene sequence: CDR1 MNHNS, CDR2 SASEGT. This CDR3 contains 12 residues.

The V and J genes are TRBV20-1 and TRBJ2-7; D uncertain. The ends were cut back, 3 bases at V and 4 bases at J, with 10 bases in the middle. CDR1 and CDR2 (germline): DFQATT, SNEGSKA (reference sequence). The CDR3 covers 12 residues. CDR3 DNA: TGCAGTGCTAGTTTCGCCTTGTACGAGCAGTACTTC. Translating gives CSASFALYEQYF.

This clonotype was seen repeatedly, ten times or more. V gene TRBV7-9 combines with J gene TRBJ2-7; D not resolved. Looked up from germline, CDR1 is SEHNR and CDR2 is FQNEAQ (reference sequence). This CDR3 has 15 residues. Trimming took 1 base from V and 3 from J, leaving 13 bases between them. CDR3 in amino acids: CASSLVGVRNYEQYF. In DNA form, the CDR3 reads TGTGCCAGCAGCTTAGTTGGGGTACGGAACTACGAGCAGTACTTC. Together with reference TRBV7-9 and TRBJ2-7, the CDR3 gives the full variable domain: DTGVSQNPRHKITKRGQNVTFRCDPISEHNRLYWYRQTLGQGPEFLTYFQNEAQLEKSRLLSDRFSAERPKGSFSTLEIQRTEQGDSAMYLCASSLVGVRNYEQYFGPGTRLTVT.

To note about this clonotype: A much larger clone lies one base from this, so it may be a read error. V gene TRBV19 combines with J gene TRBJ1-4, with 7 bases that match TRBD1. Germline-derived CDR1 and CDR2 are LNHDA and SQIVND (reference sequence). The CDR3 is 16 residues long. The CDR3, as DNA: TGTACCAGTAGTATTCAAGGGGGCAAGGGAAATGAAAAACTGTTTTTT. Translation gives CTSSIQGGKGNEKLFF.

CDR3 in DNA: TGTGCCAGCAGCTTGGCAGGGGCACGGGGGACCCAGTACTTC. Translating gives CASSLAGARGTQYF. V gene TRBV9 combines with J gene TRBJ2-5; D is perhaps TRBD1 (6 bases). The CDR3 spans 14 residues. Germline V gives CDR1 SGDLS, CDR2 YYNGEE. Trimming removed 4 bases at V and 7 bases at J, with 17 bases between.

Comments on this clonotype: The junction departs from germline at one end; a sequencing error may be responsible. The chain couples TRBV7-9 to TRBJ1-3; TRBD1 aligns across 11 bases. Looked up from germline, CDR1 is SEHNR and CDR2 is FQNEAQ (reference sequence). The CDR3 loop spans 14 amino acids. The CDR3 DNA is TGTGCCAGCAGCTCCGGGACAGGGGGAATCACCATATATTTT. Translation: CASSSGTGGITIYF. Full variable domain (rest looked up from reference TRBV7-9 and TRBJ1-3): DTGVSQNPRHKITKRGQNVTFRCDPISEHNRLYWYRQTLGQGPEFLTYFQNEAQLEKSRLLSDRFSAERPKGSFSTLEIQRTEQGDSAMYLCASSSGTGGITIYFGEGSWLTVV.

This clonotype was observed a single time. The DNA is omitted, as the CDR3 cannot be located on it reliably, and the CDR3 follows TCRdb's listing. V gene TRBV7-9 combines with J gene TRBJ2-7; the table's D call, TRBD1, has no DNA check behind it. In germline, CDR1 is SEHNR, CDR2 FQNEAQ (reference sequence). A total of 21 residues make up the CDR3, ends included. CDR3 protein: CASSFYICSARVHRGFSEQFF.

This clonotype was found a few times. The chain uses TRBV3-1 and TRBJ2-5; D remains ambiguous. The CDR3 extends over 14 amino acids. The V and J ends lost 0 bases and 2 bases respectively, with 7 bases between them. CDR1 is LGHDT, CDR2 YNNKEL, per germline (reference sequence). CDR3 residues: CASSQDLGQETQYF. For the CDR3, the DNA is TGTGCCAGCAGCCAAGATTTGGGGCAAGAGACCCAGTACTTC.

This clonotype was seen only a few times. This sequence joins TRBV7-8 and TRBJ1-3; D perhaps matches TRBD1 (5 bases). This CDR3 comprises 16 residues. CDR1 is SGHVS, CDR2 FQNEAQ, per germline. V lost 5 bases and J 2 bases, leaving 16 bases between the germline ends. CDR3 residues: CASSQAGQGAGNTIYF. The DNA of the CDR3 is TGTGCCAGCAGCCAAGCGGGGCAGGGTGCTGGAAACACCATATATTTT. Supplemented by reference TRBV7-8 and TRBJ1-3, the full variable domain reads GAGVSQSPRYKVAKRGQDVALRCDPISGHVSLFWYQQALGQGPEFLTYFQNEAQLDKSGLPSDRFFAERPEGSVSTLKIQRTQQEDSAVYLCASSQAGQGAGNTIYFGEGSWLTVV.

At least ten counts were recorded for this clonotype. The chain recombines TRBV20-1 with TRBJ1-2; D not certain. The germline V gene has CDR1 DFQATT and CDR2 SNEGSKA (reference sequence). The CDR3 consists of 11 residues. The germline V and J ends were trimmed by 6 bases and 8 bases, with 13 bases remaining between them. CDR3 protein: CSAKGGMGYTF. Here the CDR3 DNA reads TGCAGTGCCAAGGGAGGGATGGGCTACACCTTC.

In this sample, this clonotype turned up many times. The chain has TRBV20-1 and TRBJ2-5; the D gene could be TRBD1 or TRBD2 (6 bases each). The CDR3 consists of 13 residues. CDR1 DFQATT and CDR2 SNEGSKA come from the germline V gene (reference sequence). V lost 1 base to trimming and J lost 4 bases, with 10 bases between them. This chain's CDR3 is CSARVEGGETQYF. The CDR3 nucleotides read TGCAGTGCTAGAGTTGAGGGGGGAGAGACCCAGTACTTC.

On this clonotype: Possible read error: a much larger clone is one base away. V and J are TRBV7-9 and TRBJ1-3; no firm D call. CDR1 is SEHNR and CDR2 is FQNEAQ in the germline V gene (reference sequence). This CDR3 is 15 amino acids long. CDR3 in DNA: TGTGCCAGCAGCCGTGCAAGCGTCTCTGGAAACGCCATATATTTT. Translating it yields CASSRASVSGNAIYF.

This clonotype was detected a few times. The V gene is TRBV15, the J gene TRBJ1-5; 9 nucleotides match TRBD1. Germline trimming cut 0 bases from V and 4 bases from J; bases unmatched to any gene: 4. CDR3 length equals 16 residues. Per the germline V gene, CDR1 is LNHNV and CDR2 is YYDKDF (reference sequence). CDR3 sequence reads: CATSREQGAANQPQHF. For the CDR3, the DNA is TGTGCCACCAGCAGAGAACAGGGGGCGGCTAATCAGCCCCAGCATTTT.

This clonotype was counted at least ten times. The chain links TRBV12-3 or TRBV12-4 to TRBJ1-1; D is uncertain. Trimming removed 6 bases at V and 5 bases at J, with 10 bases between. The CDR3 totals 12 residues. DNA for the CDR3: TGTGCCAGCAGGGGCGGAGTAACTGAAGCTTTCTTT. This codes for CASRGGVTEAFF.

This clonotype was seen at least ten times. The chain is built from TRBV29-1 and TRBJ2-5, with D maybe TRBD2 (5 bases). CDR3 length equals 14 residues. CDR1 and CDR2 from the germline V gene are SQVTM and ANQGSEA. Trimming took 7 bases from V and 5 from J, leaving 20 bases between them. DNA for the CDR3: TGCAGCGCAAAGGCGGGTATAGCCCGGGAGACCCAGTACTTC. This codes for CSAKAGIARETQYF.

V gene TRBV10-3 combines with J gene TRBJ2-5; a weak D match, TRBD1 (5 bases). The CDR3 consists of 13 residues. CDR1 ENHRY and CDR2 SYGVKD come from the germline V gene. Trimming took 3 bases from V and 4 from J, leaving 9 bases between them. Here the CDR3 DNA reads TGTGCCATCAGTGACAGGGTGTCAGAGACCCAGTACTTC. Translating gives CAISDRVSETQYF.

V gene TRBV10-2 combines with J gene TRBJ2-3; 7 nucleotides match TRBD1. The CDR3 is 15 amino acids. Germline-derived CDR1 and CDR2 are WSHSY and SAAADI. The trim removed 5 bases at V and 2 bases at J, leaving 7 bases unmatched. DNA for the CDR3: TGCGCCAGCAGTCCTACAGGGGCGAACACAGATACGCAGTATTTT. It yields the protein CASSPTGANTDTQYF.

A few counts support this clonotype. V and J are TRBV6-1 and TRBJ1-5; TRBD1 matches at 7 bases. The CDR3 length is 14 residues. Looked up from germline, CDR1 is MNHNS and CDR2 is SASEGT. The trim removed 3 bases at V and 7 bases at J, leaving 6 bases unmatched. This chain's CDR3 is CASSEAQGIQPQHF. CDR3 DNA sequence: TGTGCCAGCAGTGAGGCACAGGGGATACAGCCCCAGCATTTT.

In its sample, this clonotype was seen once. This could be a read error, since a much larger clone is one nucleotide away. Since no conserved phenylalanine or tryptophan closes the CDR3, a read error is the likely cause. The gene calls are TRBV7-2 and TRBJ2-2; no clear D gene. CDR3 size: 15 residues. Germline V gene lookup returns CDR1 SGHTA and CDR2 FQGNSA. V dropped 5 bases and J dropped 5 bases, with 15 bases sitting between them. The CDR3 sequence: CASSQRAAFTGELFL. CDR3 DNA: TGTGCCAGCAGCCAAAGGGCGGCTTTTACCGGGGAGCTGTTTCTT.

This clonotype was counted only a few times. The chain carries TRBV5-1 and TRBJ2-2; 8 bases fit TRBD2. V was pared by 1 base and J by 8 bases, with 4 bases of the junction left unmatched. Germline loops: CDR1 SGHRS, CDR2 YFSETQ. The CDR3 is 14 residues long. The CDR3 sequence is CASSLTRLAGELFF. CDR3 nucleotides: TGCGCCAGCAGCTTGACGCGACTAGCGGGGGAGCTGTTTTTT. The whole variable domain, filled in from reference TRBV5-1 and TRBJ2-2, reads KAGVTQTPRYLIKTRGQQVTLSCSPISGHRSVSWYQQTPGQGLQFLFEYFSETQRNKGNFPGRFSGRQFSNSRSEMNVSTLELGDSALYLCASSLTRLAGELFFGEGSRLTVL.